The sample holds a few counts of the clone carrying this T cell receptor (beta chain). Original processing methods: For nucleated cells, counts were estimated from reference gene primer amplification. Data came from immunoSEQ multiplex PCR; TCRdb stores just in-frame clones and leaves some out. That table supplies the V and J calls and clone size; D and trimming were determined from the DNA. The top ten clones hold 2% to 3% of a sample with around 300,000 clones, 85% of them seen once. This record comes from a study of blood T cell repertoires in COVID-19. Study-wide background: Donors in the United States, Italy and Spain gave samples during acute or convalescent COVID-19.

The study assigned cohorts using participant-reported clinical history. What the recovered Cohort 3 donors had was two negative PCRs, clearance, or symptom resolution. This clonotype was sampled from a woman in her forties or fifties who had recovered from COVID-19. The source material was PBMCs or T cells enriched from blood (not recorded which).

As DNA, the CDR3 is TGTGCCAGCAGTTATTCCGGACAGGGGTATTCACCCCTCCACTTT. Amino acids: CASSYSGQGYSPLHF. The rearrangement links TRBV6-2 or TRBV6-3 to TRBJ1-6; 9 bases are shared with TRBD1. Trimming at V came to 3 bases and at J to 8 bases, leaving 5 bases not matched to a gene. Per the germline V gene, CDR1 is MNHEY and CDR2 is SVGEGT. The CDR3 consists of 15 residues.